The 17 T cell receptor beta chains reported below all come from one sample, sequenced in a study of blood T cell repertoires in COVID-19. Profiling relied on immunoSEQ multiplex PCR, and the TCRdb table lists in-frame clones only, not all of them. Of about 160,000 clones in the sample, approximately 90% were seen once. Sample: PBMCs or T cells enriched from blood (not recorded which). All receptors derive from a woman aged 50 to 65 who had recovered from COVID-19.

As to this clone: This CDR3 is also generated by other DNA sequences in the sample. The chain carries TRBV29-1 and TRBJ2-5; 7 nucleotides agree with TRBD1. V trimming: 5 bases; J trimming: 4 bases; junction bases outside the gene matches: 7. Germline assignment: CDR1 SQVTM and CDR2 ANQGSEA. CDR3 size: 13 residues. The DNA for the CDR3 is TGCAGCGTTACCGACAGGGTGGGAGAGACCCAGTACTTC. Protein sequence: CSVTDRVGETQYF.

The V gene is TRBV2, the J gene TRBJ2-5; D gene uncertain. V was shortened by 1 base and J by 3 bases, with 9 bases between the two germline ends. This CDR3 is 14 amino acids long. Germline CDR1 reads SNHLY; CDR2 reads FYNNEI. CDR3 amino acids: CASSEGFAEETQYF. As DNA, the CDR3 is TGTGCCAGCAGTGAAGGATTCGCAGAAGAGACCCAGTACTTC.

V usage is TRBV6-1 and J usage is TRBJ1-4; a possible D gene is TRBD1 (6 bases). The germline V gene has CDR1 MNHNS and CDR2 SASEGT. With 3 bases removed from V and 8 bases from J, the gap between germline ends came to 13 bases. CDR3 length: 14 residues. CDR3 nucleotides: TGTGCCAGCAGTGAGTGGGAAGGGGGAGAAAAACTGTTTTTT. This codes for CASSEWEGGEKLFF.

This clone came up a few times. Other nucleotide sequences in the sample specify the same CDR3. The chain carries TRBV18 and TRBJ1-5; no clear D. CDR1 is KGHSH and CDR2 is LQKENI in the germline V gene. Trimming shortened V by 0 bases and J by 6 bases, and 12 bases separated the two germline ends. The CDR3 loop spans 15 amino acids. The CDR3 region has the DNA TGTGCCAGCTCACCACCGAGCGGGGTGGGTCAGCCCCAGCATTTT. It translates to CASSPPSGVGQPQHF.

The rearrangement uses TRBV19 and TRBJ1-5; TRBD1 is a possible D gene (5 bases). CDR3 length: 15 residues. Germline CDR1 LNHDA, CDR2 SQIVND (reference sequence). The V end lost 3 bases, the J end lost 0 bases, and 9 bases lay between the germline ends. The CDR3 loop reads CASSMGRASNQPQHF. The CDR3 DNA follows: TGTGCCAGTAGTATGGGCAGGGCTAGCAATCAGCCCCAGCATTTT.

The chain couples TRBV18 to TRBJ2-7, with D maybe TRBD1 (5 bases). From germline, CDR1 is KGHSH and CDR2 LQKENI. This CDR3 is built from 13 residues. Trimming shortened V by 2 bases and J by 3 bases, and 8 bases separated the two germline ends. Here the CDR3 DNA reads TGTGCCAGCTCACCAGGGGCTTTCTACGAGCAGTACTTC. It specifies CASSPGAFYEQYF.

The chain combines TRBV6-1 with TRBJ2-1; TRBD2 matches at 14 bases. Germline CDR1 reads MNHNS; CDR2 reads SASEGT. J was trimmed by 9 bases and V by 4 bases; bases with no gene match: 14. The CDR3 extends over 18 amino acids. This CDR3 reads CASSAGTSGGRMVGEQFF. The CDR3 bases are TGTGCCAGCAGTGCGGGGACTAGCGGGGGCCGCATGGTCGGTGAGCAGTTCTTC.

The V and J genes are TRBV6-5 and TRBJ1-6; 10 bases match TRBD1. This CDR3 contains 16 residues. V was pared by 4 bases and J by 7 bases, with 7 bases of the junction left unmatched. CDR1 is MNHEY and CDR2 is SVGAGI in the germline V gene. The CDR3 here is CASSSRGQGNNSPLHF. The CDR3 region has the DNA TGTGCCAGCAGTTCCCGGGGACAGGGGAACAATTCACCCCTCCACTTT.

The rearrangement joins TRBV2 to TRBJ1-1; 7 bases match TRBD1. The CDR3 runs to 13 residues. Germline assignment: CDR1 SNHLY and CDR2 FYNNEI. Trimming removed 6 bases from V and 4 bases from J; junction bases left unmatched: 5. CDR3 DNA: TGTGCCAGCAGCCAGACAGGGTCCACTGAAGCTTTCTTT. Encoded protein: CASSQTGSTEAFF.

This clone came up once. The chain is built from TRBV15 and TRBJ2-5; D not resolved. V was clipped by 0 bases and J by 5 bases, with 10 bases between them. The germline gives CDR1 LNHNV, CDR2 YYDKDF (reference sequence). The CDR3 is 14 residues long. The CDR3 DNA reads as TGTGCCACCAGCAGAGATCTCGCGGCCGAGACCCAGTACTTC. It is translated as CATSRDLAAETQYF.

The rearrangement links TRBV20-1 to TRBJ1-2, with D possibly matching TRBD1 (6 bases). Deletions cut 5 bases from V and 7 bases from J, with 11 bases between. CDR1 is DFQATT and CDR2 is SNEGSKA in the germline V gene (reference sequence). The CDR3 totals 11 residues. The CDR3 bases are TGCAGTGCTGGGAGGGGGGTTGGCTACACCTTC. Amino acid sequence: CSAGRGVGYTF.

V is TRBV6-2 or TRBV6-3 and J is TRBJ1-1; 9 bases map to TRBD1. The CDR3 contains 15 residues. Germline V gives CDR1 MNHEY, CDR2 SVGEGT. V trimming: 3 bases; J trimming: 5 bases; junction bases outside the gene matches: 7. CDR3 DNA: TGTGCCAGCAGTTATCCCGACAGGGGGGTAACTGAAGCTTTCTTT. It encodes CASSYPDRGVTEAFF.

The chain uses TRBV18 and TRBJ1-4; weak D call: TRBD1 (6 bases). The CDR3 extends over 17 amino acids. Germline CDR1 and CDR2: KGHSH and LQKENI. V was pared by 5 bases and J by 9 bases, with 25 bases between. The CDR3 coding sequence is TGTGCCAGCTCATCCCCCGTGGGGGCCCAAAAGGGGCAAAAACTGTTTTTT. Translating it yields CASSSPVGAQKGQKLFF.

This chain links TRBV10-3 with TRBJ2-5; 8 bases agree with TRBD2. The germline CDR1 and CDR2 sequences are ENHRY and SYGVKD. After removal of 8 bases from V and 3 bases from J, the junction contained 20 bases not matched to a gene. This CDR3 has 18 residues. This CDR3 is CAIRFTYYSGVTKETQYF. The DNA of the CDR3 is TGTGCCATCCGCTTTACCTATTATAGCGGGGTTACCAAAGAGACCCAGTACTTC.

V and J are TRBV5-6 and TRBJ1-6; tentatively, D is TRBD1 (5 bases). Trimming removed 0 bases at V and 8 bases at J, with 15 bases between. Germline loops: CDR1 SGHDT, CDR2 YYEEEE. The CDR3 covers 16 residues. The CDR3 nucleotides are TGTGCCAGCAGCTTGGGCGTGGGCCCCAGGGATTCACCCCTCCACTTT. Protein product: CASSLGVGPRDSPLHF.

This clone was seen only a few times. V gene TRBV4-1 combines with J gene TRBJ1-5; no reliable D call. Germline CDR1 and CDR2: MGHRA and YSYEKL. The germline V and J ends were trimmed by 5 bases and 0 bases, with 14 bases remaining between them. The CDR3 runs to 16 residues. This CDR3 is CASSEIGVGSNQPQHF. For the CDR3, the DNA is TGCGCCAGCAGCGAAATAGGAGTCGGTAGCAATCAGCCCCAGCATTTT.

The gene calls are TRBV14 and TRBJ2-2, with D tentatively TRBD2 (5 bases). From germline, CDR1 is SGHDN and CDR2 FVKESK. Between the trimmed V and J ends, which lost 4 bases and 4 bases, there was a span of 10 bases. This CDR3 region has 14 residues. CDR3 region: CASSREIFTGELFF. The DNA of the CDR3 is TGTGCCAGCAGCCGGGAGATCTTCACCGGGGAGCTGTTTTTT.